The 29 T cell receptor beta chains presented below share a single source sample, sequenced in a study of blood T cell repertoires in COVID-19. Sequencing used immunoSEQ multiplex PCR; TCRdb keeps in-frame clones, though not all of them. The repertoire has roughly 87,000 clones, 72% of them found once; the top ten carry roughly an eighth. Sequencing was performed on peripheral blood. The receptors come from a woman aged 80 or over with acute or convalescent COVID-19.

The V call is TRBV19, the J call TRBJ2-7; D possibly corresponds to TRBD1 (6 bases). Germline CDR1 is LNHDA and CDR2 is SQIVND (reference sequence). The V end was cut by 4 bases, the J end by 2 bases, with 15 bases between. The CDR3 sequence is 15 residues long. CDR3 amino acids: CASSKEDRLTYEQYF. The CDR3 nucleotides read TGTGCCAGTAGTAAAGAGGACAGACTAACCTACGAGCAGTACTTC.

The rearrangement joins TRBV12-3 or TRBV12-4 to TRBJ1-1; D is unresolved. Trimming took 3 bases from V and 1 from J, leaving 6 bases between them. The CDR3 consists of 13 residues. The CDR3 coding sequence is TGTGCCAGCAGTTTTTCAGGGAACACTGAAGCTTTCTTT. It encodes CASSFSGNTEAFF.

The chain employs TRBV18 and TRBJ2-3; weak D call: TRBD2 (5 bases). CDR1 is KGHSH, CDR2 LQKENI, per germline. V lost 4 bases and J 2 bases, leaving 16 bases between the germline ends. This CDR3 comprises 16 residues. This chain's CDR3 is CASSQALGAPTDTQYF. As DNA, the CDR3 is TGTGCCAGCTCACAGGCTCTGGGAGCTCCCACAGATACGCAGTATTTT.

This chain links TRBV10-3 with TRBJ1-1; possible D gene TRBD1, 6 bases. Per the germline V gene, CDR1 is ENHRY and CDR2 is SYGVKD. This CDR3 is 13 amino acids long. The ends were cut back, 2 bases at V and 8 bases at J, with 12 bases in the middle. CDR3 amino acids: CAISEVRGWEAFF. The CDR3 DNA reads as TGTGCCATCAGTGAGGTCAGGGGCTGGGAAGCTTTCTTT.

V usage is TRBV9 and J usage is TRBJ2-5, with a weak D call TRBD1 (7 bases). There are 15 residues in the CDR3. With 0 bases removed from V and 5 bases from J, the gap between germline ends came to 14 bases. The germline CDR1 and CDR2 sequences are SGDLS and YYNGEE. The CDR3 sequence: CASSVVAGGMETQYF. The CDR3 nucleotides are TGTGCCAGCAGCGTAGTTGCAGGGGGGATGGAGACCCAGTACTTC.

This rearrangement joins TRBV7-2 to TRBJ2-3; D possibly corresponds to TRBD1 (5 bases). This CDR3 comprises 15 residues. The germline V gene has CDR1 SGHTA and CDR2 FQGNSA. Trimming pared 7 bases from V and 3 bases from J, leaving 17 bases between. The CDR3 DNA sequence: TGTGCCAGCACTCAGGGAACTGTGGGTACAGATACGCAGTATTTT. It specifies CASTQGTVGTDTQYF.

The chain combines TRBV3-1 (or the pseudogene TRBV3-2) with TRBJ2-7, with D maybe TRBD2 (5 bases). Looked up from germline, CDR1 is LGHDT and CDR2 is YNNKEL (reference sequence). The CDR3 covers 15 residues. V gave up 4 bases and J gave up 4 bases, with 17 bases separating them. The CDR3 sequence is CASSPNIPTRYEQYF. As DNA, the CDR3 is TGTGCCAGCAGCCCAAACATCCCCACTAGGTACGAGCAGTACTTC.

This clone was seen only once. CDR3 protein: CASMYLGGSYNSPLHF. The CDR3 nucleotides are TGTGCCAGCATGTATTTGGGGGGCTCCTATAATTCACCCCTCCACTTT. The chain employs TRBV7-9 and TRBJ1-6; the D gene is possibly TRBD1 (5 bases). Trimming stripped 7 bases from V and 0 bases from J, with 13 bases between. CDR1 is SEHNR, CDR2 FQNEAQ, per germline (reference sequence). This CDR3 has 16 residues. The whole variable domain, remainder taken from reference TRBV7-9 and TRBJ1-6, is DTGVSQNPRHKITKRGQNVTFRCDPISEHNRLYWYRQTLGQGPEFLTYFQNEAQLEKSRLLSDRFSAERPKGSFSTLEIQRTEQGDSAMYLCASMYLGGSYNSPLHFGNGTRLTVT.

CDR3 nucleotide sequence: TGTGCCAGCAGCCAACAGGCAGGGTCGAACACTGAAGCTTTCTTT. It codes for CASSQQAGSNTEAFF. The chain employs TRBV3-1 (or the pseudogene TRBV3-2) and TRBJ1-1, with D possibly TRBD1 on 5 matching bases. CDR1 and CDR2 (germline): LGHDT, YNNKEL (reference sequence). The CDR3 loop spans 15 amino acids. Trimming stripped 2 bases from V and 1 base from J, with 11 bases between.

This clone was seen only a few times. The gene calls are TRBV2 and TRBJ2-2; D is possibly TRBD2 (5 bases). The V end lost 9 bases, the J end lost 7 bases, and 9 bases lay between the germline ends. The CDR3 has 11 amino acids. CDR1 SNHLY and CDR2 FYNNEI come from the germline V gene. The DNA for the CDR3 is TGTGCCAGTCTGAGGGACGGGGAGCTGTTTTTT. Protein: CASLRDGELFF. The complete variable domain, with remaining parts taken from reference TRBV2 and TRBJ2-2, reads EPEVTQTPSHQVTQMGQEVILRCVPISNHLYFYWYRQILGQKVEFLVSFYNNEISEKSEIFDDQFSVERPDGSNFTLKIRSTKLEDSAMYFCASLRDGELFFGEGSRLTVL.

V and J are TRBV6-2 or TRBV6-3 and TRBJ1-5; D perhaps matches TRBD1 (5 bases). Germline V gene sequence: CDR1 MNHEY, CDR2 SVGEGT. The CDR3 extends over 14 amino acids. Trimming stripped 4 bases from V and 5 bases from J, with 12 bases between. Written as DNA, the CDR3 is TGTGCCAGCAGTTCCCAGGGCCCCCATCAGCCCCAGCATTTT. It encodes CASSSQGPHQPQHF.

This clone has just one count. The same CDR3 can be traced to other DNA sequences in this sample. The DNA of the CDR3 is TGTGCCAGCAGTTCGGTTAGGGGTAACACTGAAGCTTTCTTT. The encoded protein is CASSSVRGNTEAFF. J is TRBJ1-1 and V is TRBV7-3; perhaps TRBD1 as D (5 bases). The germline CDR1 and CDR2 sequences are SGHTA and FQGTGA. The V end was cut by 6 bases, the J end by 2 bases, with 13 bases between. The length of the CDR3 is 14 residues.

J is TRBJ1-6 and V is TRBV27, with unresolved D. Germline CDR1 is MNHEY and CDR2 is SMNVEV (reference sequence). V dropped 0 bases and J dropped 3 bases, with 12 bases sitting between them. The CDR3 is 17 residues long. CDR3: CASSLSVPNLYNSPLHF. The CDR3 nucleotides read TGTGCCAGCAGTTTATCCGTCCCTAACCTCTATAATTCACCCCTCCACTTT.

This clone was detected a few times. This chain uses TRBV19 with TRBJ1-5; no clear D gene. V shed 5 bases and J shed 6 bases, with 17 bases lying between them. CDR3 length: 15 amino acids. Germline CDR1 is LNHDA and CDR2 is SQIVND (reference sequence). Here the CDR3 DNA reads TGTGCCAGTAGTCCGGGCCCGGGGAGTTTTCAGCCCCAGCATTTT. Protein sequence: CASSPGPGSFQPQHF.

The chain joins TRBV5-1 to TRBJ1-2; 8 bases align to TRBD1. J gave up 5 bases and V 3 bases, and 3 bases lay outside the gene matches. From germline, CDR1 is SGHRS and CDR2 YFSETQ. This CDR3 contains 13 residues. CDR3 region: CASSSGQGYGYTF. In DNA, the CDR3 is TGCGCCAGCAGCTCCGGACAGGGATATGGCTACACCTTC.

In this sample, this clone turned up a few times. The chain employs TRBV28 and TRBJ1-3; 7 bases map to TRBD1. In germline, CDR1 is MDHEN, CDR2 SYDVKM. V gave up 4 bases and J gave up 0 bases; unmatched junction bases: 6. The CDR3 runs 16 residues. The CDR3 here is CASSSTGAGSGNTIYF. As DNA, the CDR3 is TGTGCCAGCAGTTCAACAGGGGCCGGCTCTGGAAACACCATATATTTT.

The chain combines TRBV19 with TRBJ1-4, with no clear D. The germline gives CDR1 LNHDA, CDR2 SQIVND (reference sequence). Trimming removed 6 bases at V and 8 bases at J, with 10 bases between. The CDR3 is 12 amino acids. CDR3 sequence reads: CASSPRSEKLFF. The CDR3 DNA follows: TGTGCCAGTAGCCCCCGAAGCGAAAAACTGTTTTTT. Full variable domain (remainder filled in from reference TRBV19 and TRBJ1-4): DGGITQSPKYLFRKEGQNVTLSCEQNLNHDAMYWYRQDPGQGLRLIYYSQIVNDFQKGDIAEGYSVSREKKESFPLTVTSAQKNPTAFYLCASSPRSEKLFFGSGTQLSVL.

The chain joins TRBV5-8 to TRBJ1-1; D gene unclear. V was cut by 2 bases and J by 11 bases, with 7 bases left in between. Germline values: CDR1 SGHTS, CDR2 YDEGEE. This CDR3 region has 10 residues. The CDR3 DNA follows: TGTGCCAGCAGCTTCAGACTGGCTTTCTTT. This sequence encodes CASSFRLAFF.

The chain carries TRBV4-2 and TRBJ2-7; TRBD1 is a possible D gene (7 bases). With 1 base removed from V and 3 bases from J, the gap between germline ends came to 19 bases. The CDR3 spans 17 residues. The V gene's germline CDR1 is LGHNA and CDR2 YNFKEQ. The CDR3 nucleotides read TGTGCCAGCAGCCAAGTTCCGTTCGACAGGGACTTCTACGAGCAGTACTTC. It translates to CASSQVPFDRDFYEQYF.

In this sample, this clone turned up many times. The chain recombines TRBV7-2 with TRBJ1-5; D remains unclear. Germline V CDR1 and CDR2: SGHTA, FQGNSA. The ends were cut back, 1 base at V and 8 bases at J, with 12 bases in the middle. CDR3 length: 14 amino acids. The CDR3 DNA reads TGTGCCAGCAGCTTAGTGGTGGTCGCTAAGCCCCAGCATTTT. Amino acid sequence: CASSLVVVAKPQHF.

V usage is TRBV5-1 and J usage is TRBJ2-3; the D is unclear. Trimming removed 0 bases from V and 0 bases from J, with 8 bases in between. CDR3 size: 15 residues. Germline V gene sequence: CDR1 SGHRS, CDR2 YFSETQ. CDR3 sequence: CASSLAVPSTDTQYF. The CDR3 DNA is TGCGCCAGCAGCTTGGCAGTCCCAAGCACAGATACGCAGTATTTT.

This chain connects TRBV3-1 (or the pseudogene TRBV3-2) to TRBJ2-5; the D gene is possibly TRBD2 (5 bases). The CDR3 consists of 13 residues. CDR1 and CDR2 (germline): LGHDT, YNNKEL (reference sequence). Trimming shortened V by 4 bases and J by 5 bases, and 11 bases separated the two germline ends. The CDR3 DNA is TGTGCCAGCAGCCCTGCTAGCAGGGAGACCCAGTACTTC. Translating it yields CASSPASRETQYF.

The chain carries TRBV19 and TRBJ2-7; 7 nucleotides match TRBD1. This CDR3 spans 12 amino acids. CDR1 is LNHDA and CDR2 is SQIVND in the germline V gene (reference sequence). V gave up 7 bases and J gave up 6 bases; unmatched junction bases: 6. The CDR3 coding sequence is TGTGCCAGTACCACAGGGGCAGGCGAGCAGTACTTC. Translating gives CASTTGAGEQYF.

The DNA for the CDR3 is TGTGCCAGCAGCTTACAGGGTACTCAGCCCCAGCATTTT. This encodes CASSLQGTQPQHF. The chain combines TRBV7-6 with TRBJ1-5; the D gene is possibly TRBD1 (5 bases). This CDR3 spans 13 amino acids. From germline, CDR1 is SGHVS and CDR2 FNYEAQ. Between the trimmed V and J ends, which lost 2 bases and 6 bases, there was a span of 8 bases.

This clone appeared a single time. The chain couples TRBV18 to TRBJ1-2, with D tentatively TRBD1 (6 bases). Trimming removed 3 bases from V and 2 bases from J, with 10 bases in between. This CDR3 is 14 amino acids long. Germline CDR1 reads KGHSH; CDR2 reads LQKENI. The CDR3 region is CASSPKDRNYGYTF. As DNA, the CDR3 is TGTGCCAGCTCACCCAAGGACAGAAACTATGGCTACACCTTC.

The chain employs TRBV5-1 and TRBJ2-7; 8 nucleotides match TRBD1. The CDR3 sequence is 14 residues long. CDR1 is SGHRS, CDR2 YFSETQ, per germline. The V and J ends lost 0 bases and 5 bases, in that order; junction bases with no gene match: 4. CDR3 bases: TGCGCCAGCAGCTTGGTGCAGGGGGCCAACGAGCAGTACTTC. It encodes CASSLVQGANEQYF.

This chain uses TRBV20-1 with TRBJ1-5; TRBD1 is a possible D gene (6 bases). V lost 3 bases and J 0 bases, leaving 21 bases between the germline ends. The V gene's germline CDR1 is DFQATT and CDR2 SNEGSKA (reference sequence). The CDR3 has 18 amino acids. The CDR3 protein is CSASGGQGLTGSNQPQHF. In DNA, the CDR3 is TGCAGTGCTAGTGGGGGCCAGGGTTTAACTGGTAGCAATCAGCCCCAGCATTTT.

The gene calls are TRBV2 and TRBJ2-1; 7 positions agree with TRBD1. This CDR3 comprises 15 residues. Germline lookup yields CDR1 SNHLY and CDR2 FYNNEI. Germline trimming cut 10 bases from V and 2 bases from J; bases unmatched to any gene: 11. The CDR3 DNA reads TGTGCCACTTCTCGGGGTCAGGGGGCCTACAATGAGCAGTTCTTC. Translating gives CATSRGQGAYNEQFF.

The chain links TRBV15 to TRBJ1-2, with 8 bases identical to TRBD1. This CDR3 comprises 14 residues. The V gene end was trimmed by 0 bases and the J gene end by 9 bases; junction bases not matched to a gene: 6. CDR1 is LNHNV, CDR2 YYDKDF, per germline (reference sequence). The CDR3 loop reads CATSRDRDRRRYTF. CDR3 nucleotide sequence: TGTGCCACCAGCAGAGATAGGGACAGGCGACGCTACACCTTC.